Listed here are 4 T cell receptor beta chains from one sample, sequenced in a study of T cell responses to AZD1222 COVID-19 vaccine. TCRdb's copy holds only in-frame clones and misses some; the assay was immunoSEQ multiplex PCR. The sample records about 31,000 clones, around 89% being singletons. This material consisted of peripheral blood, taken 28 days after the second AZD1222 dose. The origin of the receptors is an adult who received the AZD1222 COVID-19 vaccine.

The CDR3 DNA reads as TGCGCCAGCAGCCACTTATACGGGAATGGCGGGGGACGCTCCTACGAGCAGTACTTC. Its translation is CASSHLYGNGGGRSYEQYF. This chain uses TRBV4-1 with TRBJ2-7; TRBD2 agrees at 7 bases. CDR3 length equals 19 residues. J lost 0 bases, V lost 3 bases, and 17 bases had no gene match. CDR1 MGHRA and CDR2 YSYEKL come from the germline V gene.

By share, this clone counts as large. V gene TRBV27 combines with J gene TRBJ1-1; no clear D. CDR3 size: 13 residues. The V end was cut by 5 bases, the J end by 3 bases, with 10 bases between. Germline CDR1 and CDR2: MNHEY and SMNVEV (reference sequence). CDR3 in amino acids: CASSPYQDTEAFF. The DNA of the CDR3 is TGTGCCAGCAGTCCCTATCAGGACACTGAAGCTTTCTTT.

This clone was seen a few times. This chain uses TRBV7-2 with TRBJ1-5; D is uncertain. This CDR3 is built from 15 residues. Trimming stripped 6 bases from V and 0 bases from J, with 12 bases between. In germline, CDR1 is SGHTA, CDR2 FQGNSA. In nucleotides, the CDR3 is TGTGCCAGCAGGTTAACAGTTAATAGCAATCAGCCCCAGCATTTT. Translating it yields CASRLTVNSNQPQHF.

This chain joins TRBV4-1 and TRBJ1-3; D gene ambiguous. Trimming took off 2 bases at V and 0 bases at J, with 11 bases between the two ends. Germline-derived CDR1 and CDR2 are MGHRA and YSYEKL. This CDR3 has 16 residues. The CDR3 coding sequence is TGCGCCAGCAGCCAACCGACCCGCTTCTCTGGAAACACCATATATTTT. It is translated as CASSQPTRFSGNTIYF.